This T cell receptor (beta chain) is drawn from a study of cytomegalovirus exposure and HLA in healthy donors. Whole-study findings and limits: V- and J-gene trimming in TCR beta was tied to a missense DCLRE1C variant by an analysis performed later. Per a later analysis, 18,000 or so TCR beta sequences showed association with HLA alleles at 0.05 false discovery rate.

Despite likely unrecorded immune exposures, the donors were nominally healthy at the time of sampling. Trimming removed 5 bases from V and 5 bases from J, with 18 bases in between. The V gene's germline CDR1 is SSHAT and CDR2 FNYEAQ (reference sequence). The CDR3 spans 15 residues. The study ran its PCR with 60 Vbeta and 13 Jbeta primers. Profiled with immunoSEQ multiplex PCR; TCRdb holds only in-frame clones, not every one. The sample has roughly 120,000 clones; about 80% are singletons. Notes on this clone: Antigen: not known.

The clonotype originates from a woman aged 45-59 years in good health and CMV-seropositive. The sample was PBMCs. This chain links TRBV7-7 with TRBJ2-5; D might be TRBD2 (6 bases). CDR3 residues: CASSLGGEGGETQYF. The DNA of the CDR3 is TGTGCCAGCAGCCTCGGAGGGGAAGGAGGGGAGACCCAGTACTTC.